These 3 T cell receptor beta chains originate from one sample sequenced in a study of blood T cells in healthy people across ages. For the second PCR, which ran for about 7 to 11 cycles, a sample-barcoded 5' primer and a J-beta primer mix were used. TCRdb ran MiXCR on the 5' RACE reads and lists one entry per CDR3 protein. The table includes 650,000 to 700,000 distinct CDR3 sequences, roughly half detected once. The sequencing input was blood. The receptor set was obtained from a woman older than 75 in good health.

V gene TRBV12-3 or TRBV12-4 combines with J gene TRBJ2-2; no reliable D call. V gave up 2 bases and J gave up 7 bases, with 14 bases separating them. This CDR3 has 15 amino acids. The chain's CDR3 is CASSLNRGSGGELFF. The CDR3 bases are TGTGCCAGCAGTTTAAATAGAGGATCGGGCGGGGAGCTGTTTTTT.

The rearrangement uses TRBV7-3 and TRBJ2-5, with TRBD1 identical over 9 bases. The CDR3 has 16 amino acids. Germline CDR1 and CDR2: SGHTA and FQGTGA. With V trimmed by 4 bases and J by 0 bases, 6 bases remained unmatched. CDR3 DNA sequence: TGTGCCAGCAGCTCAACCGGGACAGGGTACCAAGAGACCCAGTACTTC. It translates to CASSSTGTGYQETQYF.

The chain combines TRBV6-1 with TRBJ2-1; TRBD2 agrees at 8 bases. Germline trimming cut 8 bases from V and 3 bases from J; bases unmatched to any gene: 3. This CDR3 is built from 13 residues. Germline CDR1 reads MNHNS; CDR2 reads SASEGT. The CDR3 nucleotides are TGTGCCAGCCAGGGACTAGACTACAATGAGCAGTTCTTC. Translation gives CASQGLDYNEQFF.